This entry is about one T cell receptor beta chain. V was trimmed by 0 bases and J by 5 bases, leaving 17 bases between them. CDR1 SGHRS and CDR2 YFSETQ come from the germline V gene. This CDR3 is built from 17 residues. This specimen belongs to a study of shared clonotypes between healthy human individuals. For the study at large: Three plates were used per donor for CD4 naive, three for CD4 memory, two for CD8 naive and one for CD8 memory.

The authors ran the assay at deep level. Clones were read by immunoSEQ multiplex PCR, and TCRdb kept only the in-frame ones, dropping some. Found here are some 2,000,000 clones, nearly 97% of them singletons; the top ten hold approximately 0.13%. The sequenced sample consisted of naive CD4+ T cells sorted from blood. Sample subset: CD45RA+ positively selected. V usage is TRBV5-1 and J usage is TRBJ1-4; D uncertain. The TCR was taken from a man aged 18 to 29 in good health. CDR3 bases: TGCGCCAGCAGCTTGGGGCCAGTTGGTCGTCCAAATGAAAAACTGTTTTTT. This gives the protein CASSLGPVGRPNEKLFF.